This T cell receptor beta chain was captured by sequencing in a study of PD-1 blockade in classical Hodgkin lymphoma. Study-wide results and limits: No one has yet defined what causes the repertoire differences, which may be disease activity or prior therapy. TCR diversity rose significantly by C4D1 in CD4+ but not CD8+ cells. Excluded were patients who started nivolumab under 1 year after ASCT, a group that had lower diversity. Reported baseline diversity: healthy donors highest, relapsed/refractory patients lowest.

This CDR3 contains 15 residues. Germline lookup yields CDR1 SGHAT and CDR2 FQNNGV. Trimming cost V 6 bases and J 0 bases; bases outside gene matches: 8. Brentuximab vedotin exposure varied among the patients, all of whom had relapsed after autologous stem cell transplantation. Using magnetic negative selection, the CD4+ T cells were separated out of thawed PBMCs. A remark on this clone: Its target is not known.

Sequenced by immunoSEQ multiplex PCR; TCRdb stores in-frame clones only, minus some. The data contain about 35,000 clones, 75% to 95% of them singletons. The sequencing here drew on CD4+ T cells from blood, taken at baseline. This TCR derives from a human donor with classical Hodgkin lymphoma. The chain employs TRBV11-2 and TRBJ2-7, with 7 bases fitting TRBD2. The CDR3 nucleotides are TGTGCCAGCAGTAGCTCGGGGGGATTCTCCTACGAGCAGTACTTC. This codes for CASSSSGGFSYEQYF.